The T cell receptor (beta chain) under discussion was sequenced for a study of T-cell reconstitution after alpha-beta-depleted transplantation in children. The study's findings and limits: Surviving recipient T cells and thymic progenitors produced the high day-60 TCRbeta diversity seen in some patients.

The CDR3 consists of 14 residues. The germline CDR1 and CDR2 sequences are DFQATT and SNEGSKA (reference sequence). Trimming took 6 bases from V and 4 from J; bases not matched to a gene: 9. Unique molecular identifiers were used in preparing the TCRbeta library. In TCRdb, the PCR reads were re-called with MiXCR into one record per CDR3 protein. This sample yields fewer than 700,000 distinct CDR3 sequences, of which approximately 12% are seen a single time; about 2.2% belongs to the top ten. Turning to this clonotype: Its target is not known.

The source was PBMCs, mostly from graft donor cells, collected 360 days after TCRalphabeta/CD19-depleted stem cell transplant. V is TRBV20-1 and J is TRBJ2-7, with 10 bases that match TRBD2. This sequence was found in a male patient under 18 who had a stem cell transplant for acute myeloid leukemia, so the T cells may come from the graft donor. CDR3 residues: CSANIAGGNYEQYF. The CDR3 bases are TGCAGTGCAAACATAGCGGGAGGAAATTACGAGCAGTACTTC.